Presented here are 22 T cell receptor beta chains from one specimen sequenced in a study of cytomegalovirus exposure and HLA in healthy donors. The PCR used 60 Vbeta and 13 Jbeta primers. Assay used: immunoSEQ multiplex PCR; TCRdb lists only in-frame clones, some missing. The sample holds 150,000 to 200,000 clones, about 90% seen once. Source material: PBMCs. The receptors derive from a girl under three years old in good health and CMV-seronegative.

The V call is TRBV6-5, the J call TRBJ1-1; TRBD1 matches 7 bases. Germline V gene lookup returns CDR1 MNHEY and CDR2 SVGAGI. The length of the CDR3 is 12 residues. V gave up 5 bases and J gave up 12 bases; unmatched junction bases: 9. The CDR3 DNA sequence: TGTGCCAGCAGTCCGAACAGGGGCCAAACTTTCTTT. It is translated as CASSPNRGQTFF.

The V and J genes are TRBV5-4 and TRBJ2-2; the match to TRBD1 covers 8 bases. Per germline, CDR1 SGHNT and CDR2 YYREEE (reference sequence). V was clipped by 0 bases and J by 8 bases; unmatched bases: 12. This CDR3 region has 17 residues. The CDR3 nucleotides read TGTGCCAGCAGCTTGGGACTGGGACAGGCGACCACGGGGGAGCTGTTTTTT. Its protein product is CASSLGLGQATTGELFF.

The chain combines TRBV30 with TRBJ2-1, with a weak D call TRBD2 (5 bases). Germline CDR1 GTSNPN, CDR2 SVGIG (reference sequence). This CDR3 is 17 amino acids long. Trimming removed 1 base at V and 8 bases at J, with 24 bases between. The CDR3: CAWSALSEFLVYDEQFF. In nucleotides, the CDR3 is TGTGCCTGGAGTGCCCTTAGCGAGTTTTTAGTTTACGATGAGCAGTTCTTC.

The CDR3 nucleotides read TGTGCCAGCAGAAGAAATGACTACTATGGCTACACCTTC. This sequence encodes CASRRNDYYGYTF. The chain combines TRBV5-8 with TRBJ1-2; no reliable D call. The CDR3 has 13 residues. Trimming removed 5 bases at V and 3 bases at J, with 11 bases between. Germline values: CDR1 SGHTS, CDR2 YDEGEE.

The genes are TRBV4-1 and TRBJ1-4, with 7 nucleotides matching TRBD1. This CDR3 contains 16 residues. Unmatched junction bases numbered 11, after V lost 2 bases and J lost 8 bases. Germline loops: CDR1 MGHRA, CDR2 YSYEKL. The CDR3 spells CASSQPTGTAREKLFF. CDR3 sequence (DNA): TGCGCCAGCAGCCAACCCACCGGGACAGCGAGGGAAAAACTGTTTTTT.

The chain has TRBV7-9 and TRBJ2-2; weak D call: TRBD2 (6 bases). V lost 5 bases and J lost 2, with 12 bases in between. Germline V gene data show CDR1 as SEHNR and CDR2 as FQNEAQ (reference sequence). There are 15 residues in the CDR3. The CDR3 sequence: CASSGGTVNTGELFF. CDR3 sequence (DNA): TGTGCCAGCAGCGGAGGGACGGTCAACACCGGGGAGCTGTTTTTT.

V is TRBV9 and J is TRBJ2-3; tentative D call: TRBD2 (7 bases). CDR3 size: 15 residues. V gave up 4 bases and J gave up 3 bases, with 15 bases separating them. Germline-derived CDR1 and CDR2 are SGDLS and YYNGEE. The CDR3 nucleotides read TGTGCCAGCAGCCAAGGGGGGGGACGGACAGATACGCAGTATTTT. This encodes CASSQGGGRTDTQYF.

The gene calls are TRBV5-1 and TRBJ1-2; 11 bases are shared with TRBD1. Germline CDR1 reads SGHRS; CDR2 reads YFSETQ. The CDR3 is made up of 14 amino acids. With 4 bases clipped from V and 6 bases from J, the junction kept 5 bases outside the gene matches. CDR3 loop: CASSPGQGVDGYTF. The CDR3 nucleotides read TGCGCCAGCAGCCCGGGACAGGGGGTAGATGGCTACACCTTC.

The chain recombines TRBV14 with TRBJ1-1; no definite D call. Germline CDR1 SGHDN, CDR2 FVKESK. Trimming removed 6 bases at V and 4 bases at J, with 15 bases between. The CDR3 runs 14 residues. CDR3 sequence: CASRLSNSCTEAFF. The CDR3 DNA sequence: TGTGCCAGCAGATTGTCTAATTCATGCACTGAAGCTTTCTTT. Looking up the rest from reference TRBV14 and TRBJ1-1 gives the full variable domain: EAGVTQFPSHSVIEKGQTVTLRCDPISGHDNLYWYRRVMGKEIKFLLHFVKESKQDESGMPNNRFLAERTGGTYSTLKVQPAELEDSGVYFCASRLSNSCTEAFFGQGTRLTVV.

The chain combines TRBV2 with TRBJ2-7, with D possibly TRBD2 on 6 matching bases. Germline assignment: CDR1 SNHLY and CDR2 FYNNEI. This CDR3 region has 12 residues. The ends were cut back, 8 bases at V and 4 bases at J, with 12 bases in the middle. The CDR3 is CASAGIIYEQYF. Here the CDR3 DNA reads TGTGCCAGCGCGGGGATTATATACGAGCAGTACTTC. Looking up the rest from reference TRBV2 and TRBJ2-7 gives the full variable domain: EPEVTQTPSHQVTQMGQEVILRCVPISNHLYFYWYRQILGQKVEFLVSFYNNEISEKSEIFDDQFSVERPDGSNFTLKIRSTKLEDSAMYFCASAGIIYEQYFGPGTRLTVT.

For the CDR3, the DNA is TGCGCCAGCAGTGCGGACAACTACGAGCAGTACTTC. Protein sequence: CASSADNYEQYF. The rearrangement joins TRBV10-2 to TRBJ2-7; maybe TRBD1 (5 bases). Trimming shortened V by 4 bases and J by 3 bases, and 7 bases separated the two germline ends. This CDR3 has 12 amino acids. In germline, CDR1 is WSHSY, CDR2 SAAADI.

This chain joins TRBV9 and TRBJ1-1, with D maybe TRBD1 (6 bases). Per germline, CDR1 SGDLS and CDR2 YYNGEE. Trimming removed 1 base at V and 3 bases at J, with 7 bases between. The CDR3 extends over 13 amino acids. The CDR3 DNA sequence: TGTGCCAGCAGCGTACGGACAGACACTGAAGCTTTCTTT. Protein sequence: CASSVRTDTEAFF. The full variable domain, in which reference TRBV9 and TRBJ1-1 provide the parts outside the CDR3, is DSGVTQTPKHLITATGQRVTLRCSPRSGDLSVYWYQQSLDQGLQFLIQYYNGEERAKGNILERFSAQQFPDLHSELNLSSLELGDSALYFCASSVRTDTEAFFGQGTRLTVV.

The chain carries TRBV11-2 and TRBJ2-1; 9 nucleotides match TRBD2. Germline trimming cut 4 bases from V and 4 bases from J; bases unmatched to any gene: 8. CDR3 length: 16 residues. Germline-derived CDR1 and CDR2 are SGHAT and FQNNGV. This chain's CDR3 is CASSSNAGGRYNEQFF. DNA of the CDR3: TGTGCCAGCAGCTCAAATGCGGGGGGGCGGTACAATGAGCAGTTCTTC.

The chain is built from TRBV6-6 and TRBJ2-3, with D possibly TRBD2 on 5 matching bases. The CDR3 sequence is 15 residues long. Germline values: CDR1 MNHNY, CDR2 SVGAGI (reference sequence). V was cut by 1 base and J by 6 bases, with 14 bases left in between. CDR3 in DNA: TGTGCCAGCAGTTACTTCCGGACTGAAGGGGATACGCAGTATTTT. It codes for CASSYFRTEGDTQYF.

This rearrangement joins TRBV14 to TRBJ1-1; unclear D gene. The germline gives CDR1 SGHDN, CDR2 FVKESK. Trimming removed 0 bases at V and 8 bases at J, with 10 bases between. The CDR3 length is 13 residues. CDR3: CASSQEMAGEAFF. CDR3 DNA: TGTGCCAGCAGCCAAGAAATGGCGGGCGAAGCTTTCTTT.

Here the CDR3 DNA reads TGTGCCAGAAGCGGTAGCGGGAGGGCCGGGGGAGATACGCAGTATTTT. The encoded protein is CARSGSGRAGGDTQYF. The rearrangement joins TRBV5-3 to TRBJ2-3; 11 positions match TRBD2. TRBV5-3 is sorted into the ORF group, with uncertain function. V lost 4 bases and J lost 5; bases outside the gene matches: 9. The CDR3 consists of 16 residues.

The chain uses TRBV6-5 and TRBJ1-1; TRBD1 might be the D (6 bases). Germline CDR1 is MNHEY and CDR2 is SVGAGI. V lost 0 bases and J lost 8, with 19 bases in between. The CDR3 loop spans 16 amino acids. DNA for the CDR3: TGTGCCAGCAGTTACTCGACAGGTGAGGAGATGATGGAAGCTTTCTTT. Encoded protein: CASSYSTGEEMMEAFF.

The CDR3 is CASSLAGGASPYNSPLHF. The CDR3 DNA reads as TGTGCCAGCAGCTTAGCAGGGGGGGCCAGTCCCTATAATTCACCCCTCCACTTT. This sequence joins TRBV7-9 and TRBJ1-6, with a tentative D call TRBD1 (6 bases). From germline, CDR1 is SEHNR and CDR2 FQNEAQ (reference sequence). The germline V and J ends were trimmed by 0 bases and 2 bases, with 14 bases remaining between them. The length of the CDR3 is 18 residues.

V and J are TRBV4-2 and TRBJ2-3; no clear D. Germline values: CDR1 LGHNA, CDR2 YNFKEQ. This CDR3 is built from 15 residues. V shed 2 bases and J shed 2 bases, with 11 bases lying between them. As DNA, the CDR3 is TGTGCCAGCAGCCAATTTTACCAGGACACAGATACGCAGTATTTT. Translation gives CASSQFYQDTDTQYF.

A few counts support this clone. The V gene is TRBV29-1, the J gene TRBJ2-5; TRBD2 agrees at 9 bases. The germline CDR1 and CDR2 sequences are SQVTM and ANQGSEA. Germline trimming cut 1 base from V and 7 bases from J; bases unmatched to any gene: 10. This CDR3 is built from 15 residues. CDR3 sequence: CSVEVVAGDGGTQYF. CDR3 DNA: TGCAGCGTTGAAGTAGTAGCGGGGGACGGCGGGACCCAGTACTTC.

The V and J genes are TRBV7-8 and TRBJ2-5; possibly TRBD2 for D (6 bases). The J call may be faulty, since TRBJ2-7 better matches the DNA end. CDR1 SGHVS and CDR2 FQNEAQ come from the germline V gene. The CDR3 is 16 amino acids. CDR3 protein: CASSSGEVAALYEQYF. DNA for the CDR3: TGTGCCAGCAGCTCTGGGGAGGTAGCGGCTCTCTACGAGCAGTACTTC.

The J gene is TRBJ2-1, the V gene TRBV11-2; possible D gene TRBD2, 5 bases. The length of the CDR3 is 17 residues. Germline V lookup: CDR1 SGHAT, CDR2 FQNNGV. The V end lost 0 bases, the J end lost 2 bases, and 14 bases lay between the germline ends. As DNA, the CDR3 is TGTGCCAGCAGCTTAGACCCCTTCACGGAGGCCTACAATGAGCAGTTCTTC. Encoded protein: CASSLDPFTEAYNEQFF.